The entry below describes one T cell receptor beta chain. Only in-frame clones appear in the TCRdb table, and some are missing; sequencing was by immunoSEQ multiplex PCR. The sample lists 150,000 or so clones, less than 95% seen once, with 5% to 6.5% in the top ten. These data originate in a study of T cell responses to AZD1222 COVID-19 vaccine. The V gene's germline CDR1 is SGDLS and CDR2 YYNGEE. The CDR3 is 14 amino acids. The ends were cut back, 0 bases at V and 6 bases at J, with 12 bases in the middle. The V gene is TRBV9, the J gene TRBJ1-1; D unclear. The origin of this receptor is an adult who received the AZD1222 COVID-19 vaccine. The input for sequencing was peripheral blood, taken 28 days after the second AZD1222 dose. CDR3 loop: CASSVDRVGSEAFF. Here the CDR3 DNA reads TGTGCCAGCAGCGTAGATAGGGTAGGGTCTGAAGCTTTCTTT.